The T cell receptor beta chain under discussion was sequenced for a study of cytomegalovirus exposure and HLA in healthy donors. Study-wide results and caveats: The classifier reportedly diagnosed cytomegalovirus status with high specificity and sensitivity.

Researchers ran the PCR with 60 Vbeta and 13 Jbeta primers. Here immunoSEQ multiplex PCR was the method, and the copy in TCRdb shows in-frame clones only, minus some. The sample lists 250,000 to 350,000 clones, about four fifths occurring once. Germline V CDR1 and CDR2: SGHRS, YFSETQ. The CDR3 is 16 residues long. J lost 0 bases, V lost 4 bases, and 6 bases had no gene match. This clone was found once. Antigen unknown. The sequence derives from a girl aged 2 to 9 in good health and CMV-seronegative. This chain links TRBV5-1 with TRBJ2-1, with TRBD1 matching 8 bases. Sample: PBMCs. The CDR3 DNA is TGCGCCAGCAGCATAACCGGGACAGGCTCCTACAATGAGCAGTTCTTC. Translation gives CASSITGTGSYNEQFF. Complete variable domain (other parts from reference TRBV5-1 and TRBJ2-1): KAGVTQTPRYLIKTRGQQVTLSCSPISGHRSVSWYQQTPGQGLQFLFEYFSETQRNKGNFPGRFSGRQFSNSRSEMNVSTLELGDSALYLCASSITGTGSYNEQFFGPGTRLTVL.